This T cell receptor beta chain was found in a study of CD8+ T cells in alopecia areata. Findings and caveats of the study: Sequencing of scalp samples also captures resident alphabeta T cells of normal skin.

Sorting separated CD4+ and CD8+ T cells out of PBMCs. A word on this clone: The antigen is undetermined.

Germline CDR1 GTSNPN, CDR2 SVGIG (reference sequence). V lost 6 bases and J lost 7, with 13 bases in between. The CDR3 runs to 11 residues. RNA was extracted and reverse transcribed into cDNA as the sequencing template. Profiled with immunoSEQ multiplex PCR; TCRdb holds only in-frame clones, not every one. Here the sample spans roughly 60,000 clones, 44% being singletons. The chain joins TRBV30 to TRBJ2-7; D uncertain. The receptor comes from a human donor with alopecia areata. The sample was NKG2D-low CD8+ T cells sorted from blood. The CDR3 DNA reads as TGTGCCTGTCGAGCAACTCGGGAGCAGTACTTC. Translated, it gives CACRATREQYF.